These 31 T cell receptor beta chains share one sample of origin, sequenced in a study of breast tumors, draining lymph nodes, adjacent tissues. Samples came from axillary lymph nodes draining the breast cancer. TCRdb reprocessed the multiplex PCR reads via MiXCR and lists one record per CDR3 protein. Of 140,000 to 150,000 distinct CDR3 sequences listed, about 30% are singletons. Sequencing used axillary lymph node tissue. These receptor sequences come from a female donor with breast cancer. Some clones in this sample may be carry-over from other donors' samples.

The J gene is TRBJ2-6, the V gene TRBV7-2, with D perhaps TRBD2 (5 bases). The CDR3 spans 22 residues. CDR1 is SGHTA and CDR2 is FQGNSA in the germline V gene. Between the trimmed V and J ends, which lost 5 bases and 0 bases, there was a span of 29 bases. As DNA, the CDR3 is TGTGCCAGCAGCCCAACGCCGGTAGGAGTCACCGGGGTTCTCTCTGGGGCCAACGTCCTGACTTTC. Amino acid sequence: CASSPTPVGVTGVLSGANVLTF. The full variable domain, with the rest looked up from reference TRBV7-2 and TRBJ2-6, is GAGVSQSPSNKVTEKGKDVELRCDPISGHTALYWYRQSLGQGLEFLIYFQGNSAPDKSGLPSDRFSAERTGGSVSTLTIQRTQQEDSAVYLCASSPTPVGVTGVLSGANVLTFGAGSRLTVL.

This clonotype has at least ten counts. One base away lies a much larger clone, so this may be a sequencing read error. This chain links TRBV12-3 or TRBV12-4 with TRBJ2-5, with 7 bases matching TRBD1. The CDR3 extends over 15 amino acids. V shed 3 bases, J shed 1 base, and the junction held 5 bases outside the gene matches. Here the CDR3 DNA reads TGTGCCAGCAGTTTCTCTGGACAGGTCCAAGAGACCCAGTACTTC. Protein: CASSFSGQVQETQYF.

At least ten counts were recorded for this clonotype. The CDR3 loop reads CASSQTRAGRETQYF. The CDR3 region has the DNA TGTGCCAGCAGCCAAACCCGGGCAGGGAGGGAGACCCAGTACTTC. The chain carries TRBV11-2 and TRBJ2-5, with D possibly matching TRBD2 (6 bases). The CDR3 consists of 15 residues. Per germline, CDR1 SGHAT and CDR2 FQNNGV. With 5 bases removed from V and 5 bases from J, the gap between germline ends came to 18 bases.

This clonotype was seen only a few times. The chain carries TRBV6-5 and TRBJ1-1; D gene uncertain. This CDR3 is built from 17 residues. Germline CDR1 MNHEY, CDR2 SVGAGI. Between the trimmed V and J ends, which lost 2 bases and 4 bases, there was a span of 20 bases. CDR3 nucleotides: TGTGCCAGCAGTTACGTCCGGGGTGGACTTTCGGGCACTGAAGCTTTCTTT. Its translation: CASSYVRGGLSGTEAFF.

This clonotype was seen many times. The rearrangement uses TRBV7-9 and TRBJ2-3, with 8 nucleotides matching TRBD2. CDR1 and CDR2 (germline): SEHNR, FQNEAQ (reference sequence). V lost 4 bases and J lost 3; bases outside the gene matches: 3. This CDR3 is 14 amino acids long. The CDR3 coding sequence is TGTGCCAGCAGCTACAGCGGGGGAACAGATACGCAGTATTTT. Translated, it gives CASSYSGGTDTQYF.

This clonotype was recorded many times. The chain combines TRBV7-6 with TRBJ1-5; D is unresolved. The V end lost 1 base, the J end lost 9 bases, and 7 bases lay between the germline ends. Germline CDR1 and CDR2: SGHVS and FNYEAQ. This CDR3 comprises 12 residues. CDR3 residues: CASSLEAGPQHF. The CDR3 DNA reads TGTGCCAGCAGCTTAGAGGCGGGGCCCCAGCATTTT.

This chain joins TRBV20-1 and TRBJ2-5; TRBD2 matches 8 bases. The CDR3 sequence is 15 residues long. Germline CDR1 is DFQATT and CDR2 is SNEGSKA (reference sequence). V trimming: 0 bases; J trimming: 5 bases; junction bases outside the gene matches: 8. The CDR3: CSARDGGGGPETQYF. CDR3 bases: TGCAGTGCTAGAGATGGTGGCGGGGGGCCGGAGACCCAGTACTTC.

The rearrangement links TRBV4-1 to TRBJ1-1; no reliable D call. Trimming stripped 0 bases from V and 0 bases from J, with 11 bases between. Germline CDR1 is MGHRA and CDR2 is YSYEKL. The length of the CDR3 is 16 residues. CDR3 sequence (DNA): TGCGCCAGCAGCCAAGAGGAGAGATATCTGAACACTGAAGCTTTCTTT. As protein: CASSQEERYLNTEAFF.

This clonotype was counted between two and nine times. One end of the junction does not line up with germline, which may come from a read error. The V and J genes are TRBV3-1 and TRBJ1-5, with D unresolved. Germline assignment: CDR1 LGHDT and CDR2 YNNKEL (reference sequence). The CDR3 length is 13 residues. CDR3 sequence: CPSSLEGNQPQHF. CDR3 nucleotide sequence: TGTCCCAGCAGCCTCGAAGGTAATCAGCCCCAGCATTTT.

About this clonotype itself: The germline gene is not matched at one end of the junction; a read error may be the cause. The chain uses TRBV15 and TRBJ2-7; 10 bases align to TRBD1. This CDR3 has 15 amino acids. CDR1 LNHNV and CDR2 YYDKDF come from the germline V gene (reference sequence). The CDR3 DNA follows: TGTGCCACCAGCAGCCTCGGGACAGGGGCTTACGGAGAAGACTTC. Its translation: CATSSLGTGAYGEDF.

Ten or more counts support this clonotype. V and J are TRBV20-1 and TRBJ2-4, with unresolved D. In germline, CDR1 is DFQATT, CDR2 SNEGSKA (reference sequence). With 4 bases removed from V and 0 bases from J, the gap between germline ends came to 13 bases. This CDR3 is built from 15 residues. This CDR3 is CSAKGPELAKNIQYF. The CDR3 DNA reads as TGCAGTGCTAAAGGGCCAGAACTAGCCAAAAACATTCAGTACTTC.

The CDR3 reads CASSYRDSRSTEAFF. The CDR3 nucleotides read TGTGCCAGCAGCTACCGGGACAGCCGGAGCACTGAAGCTTTCTTT. The chain joins TRBV7-8 to TRBJ1-1, with TRBD1 identical over 7 bases. The germline CDR1 and CDR2 sequences are SGHVS and FQNEAQ. The CDR3 extends over 15 amino acids. J lost 4 bases, V lost 4 bases, and 9 bases had no gene match.

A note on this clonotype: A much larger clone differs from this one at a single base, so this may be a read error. The CDR3 coding sequence is TGTGCCTGTAGTATAGGCCCGGGGGCAGATACGCAGTATTTT. This gives the protein CACSIGPGADTQYF. The chain recombines TRBV19 with TRBJ2-3; the D gene is possibly TRBD2 (6 bases). Germline V gives CDR1 LNHDA, CDR2 SQIVND (reference sequence). CDR3 length equals 14 residues.

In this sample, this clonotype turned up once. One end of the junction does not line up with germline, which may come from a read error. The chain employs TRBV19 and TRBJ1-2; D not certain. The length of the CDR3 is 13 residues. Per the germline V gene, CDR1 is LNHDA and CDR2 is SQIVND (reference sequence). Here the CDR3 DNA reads TGTGCCGGTAGTACACCCAACAAGGCGGGCTACGCCTTC. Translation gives CAGSTPNKAGYAF.

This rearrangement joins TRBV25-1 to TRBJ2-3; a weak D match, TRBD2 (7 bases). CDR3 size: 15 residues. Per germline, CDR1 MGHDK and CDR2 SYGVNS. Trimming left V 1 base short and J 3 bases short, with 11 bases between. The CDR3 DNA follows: TGTGCCAGCAGTGAATCCGGGGGGCCAACAGATACGCAGTATTTT. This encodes CASSESGGPTDTQYF.

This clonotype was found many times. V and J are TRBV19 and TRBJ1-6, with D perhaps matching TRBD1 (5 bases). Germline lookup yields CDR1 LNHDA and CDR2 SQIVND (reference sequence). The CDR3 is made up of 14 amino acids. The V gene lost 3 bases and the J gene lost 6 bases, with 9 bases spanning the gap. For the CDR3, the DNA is TGTGCCAGTAGTATTCGGGACTGTAATTCACCCCTCCACTTT. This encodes CASSIRDCNSPLHF.

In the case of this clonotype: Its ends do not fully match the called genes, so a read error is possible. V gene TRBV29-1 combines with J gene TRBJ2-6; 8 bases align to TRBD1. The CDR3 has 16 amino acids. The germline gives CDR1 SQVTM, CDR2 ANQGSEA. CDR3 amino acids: CSIEGRGLNGANVLTF. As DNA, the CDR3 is TGCAGCATTGAAGGCAGGGGGCTTAATGGGGCCAACGTCCTGACTTTC.

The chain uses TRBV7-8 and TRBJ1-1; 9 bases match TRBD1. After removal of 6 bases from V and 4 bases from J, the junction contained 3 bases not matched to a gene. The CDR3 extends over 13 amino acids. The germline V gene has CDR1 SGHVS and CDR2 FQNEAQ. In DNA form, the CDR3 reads TGTGCCAGCAGTCACAGGGGGCCCACTGAAGCTTTCTTT. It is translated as CASSHRGPTEAFF.

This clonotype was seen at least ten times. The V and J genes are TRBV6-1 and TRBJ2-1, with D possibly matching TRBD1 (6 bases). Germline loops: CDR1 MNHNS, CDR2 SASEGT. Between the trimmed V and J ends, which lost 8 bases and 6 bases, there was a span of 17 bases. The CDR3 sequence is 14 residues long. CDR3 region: CASWGLPVGNEQFF. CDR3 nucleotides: TGTGCCAGCTGGGGGCTGCCGGTTGGCAATGAGCAGTTCTTC.

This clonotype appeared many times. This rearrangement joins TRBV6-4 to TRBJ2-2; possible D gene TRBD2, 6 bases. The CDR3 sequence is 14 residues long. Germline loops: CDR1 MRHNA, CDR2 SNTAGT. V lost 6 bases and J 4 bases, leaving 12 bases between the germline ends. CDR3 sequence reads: CASRQISGTGELFF. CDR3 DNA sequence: TGTGCCAGCAGACAAATTAGCGGCACCGGGGAGCTGTTTTTT.

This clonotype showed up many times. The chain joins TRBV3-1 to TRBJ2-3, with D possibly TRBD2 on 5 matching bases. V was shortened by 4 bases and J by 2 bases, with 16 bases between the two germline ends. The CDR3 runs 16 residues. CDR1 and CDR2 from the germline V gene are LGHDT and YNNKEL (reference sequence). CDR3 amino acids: CASSLRLSGNTDTQYF. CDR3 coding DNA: TGTGCCAGCAGCCTTCGGCTGTCGGGAAACACAGATACGCAGTATTTT.

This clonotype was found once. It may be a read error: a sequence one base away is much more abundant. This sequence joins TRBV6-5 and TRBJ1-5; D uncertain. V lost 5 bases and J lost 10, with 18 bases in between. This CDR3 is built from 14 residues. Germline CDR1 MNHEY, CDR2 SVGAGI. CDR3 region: CASSPGRGLQPQHF. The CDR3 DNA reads TGTGCCAGCAGTCCCGGACGGGGTTTACAACCCCAGCATTTT.

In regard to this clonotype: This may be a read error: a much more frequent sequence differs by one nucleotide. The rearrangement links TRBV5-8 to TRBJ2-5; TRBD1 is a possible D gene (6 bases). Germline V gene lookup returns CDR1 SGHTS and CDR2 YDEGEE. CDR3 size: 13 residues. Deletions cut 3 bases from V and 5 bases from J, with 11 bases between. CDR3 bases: TGTGCCAGCAGCTCCGGACAGACGGAGACCCAGTACTTC. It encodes CASSSGQTETQYF.

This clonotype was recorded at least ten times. The CDR3 region has the DNA TGTGCCAGCAGCTTAAGTGGGGACAGGGTGGATACGCAGTATTTT. This gives the protein CASSLSGDRVDTQYF. V and J are TRBV7-3 and TRBJ2-3; 9 positions agree with TRBD1. From germline, CDR1 is SGHTA and CDR2 FQGTGA. Unmatched junction bases numbered 5, after V lost 1 base and J lost 6 bases. This CDR3 is built from 15 residues.

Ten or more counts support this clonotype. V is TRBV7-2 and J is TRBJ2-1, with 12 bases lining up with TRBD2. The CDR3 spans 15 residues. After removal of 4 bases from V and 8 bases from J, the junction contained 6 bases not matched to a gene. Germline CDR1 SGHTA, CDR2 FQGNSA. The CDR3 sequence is CASSYLAGGQDEQFF. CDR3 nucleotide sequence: TGTGCCAGCAGCTATCTAGCGGGGGGGCAAGATGAGCAGTTCTTC.

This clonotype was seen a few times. The DNA for the CDR3 is TGCAGTGCTGTCCGCGGGGCGGACACTGAAGCTTTCTTT. It codes for CSAVRGADTEAFF. The chain couples TRBV20-1 to TRBJ1-1; tentatively, D is TRBD1 (5 bases). CDR3 length: 13 residues. V lost 5 bases, J lost 3 bases, and 13 bases lay in between. Germline CDR1 reads DFQATT; CDR2 reads SNEGSKA (reference sequence).

The CDR3, as DNA: TGTGCCAGCAGCTTTGAGGGGGGTAGGGACACTGAAGCTTTCTTT. It yields the protein CASSFEGGRDTEAFF. This chain uses TRBV7-8 with TRBJ1-1; possibly TRBD1 for D (6 bases). Germline CDR1 and CDR2: SGHVS and FQNEAQ. CDR3 length: 15 residues. Trimming left V 3 bases short and J 3 bases short, with 14 bases between.

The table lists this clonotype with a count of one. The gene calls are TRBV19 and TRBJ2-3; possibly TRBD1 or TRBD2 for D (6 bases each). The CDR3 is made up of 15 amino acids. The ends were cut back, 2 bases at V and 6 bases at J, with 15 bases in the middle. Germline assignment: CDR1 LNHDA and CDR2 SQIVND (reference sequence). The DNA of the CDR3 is TGTGCCAGTAGTATAATAGGGGGGCATGGGGATACGCAGTATTTT. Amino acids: CASSIIGGHGDTQYF.

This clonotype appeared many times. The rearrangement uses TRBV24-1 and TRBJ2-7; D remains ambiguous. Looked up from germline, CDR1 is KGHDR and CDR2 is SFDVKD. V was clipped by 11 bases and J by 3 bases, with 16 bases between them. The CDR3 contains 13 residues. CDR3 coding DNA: TGTGCCATCCCAACAGCGAAAATCTACGAGCAGTACGTC. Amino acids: CAIPTAKIYEQYV.

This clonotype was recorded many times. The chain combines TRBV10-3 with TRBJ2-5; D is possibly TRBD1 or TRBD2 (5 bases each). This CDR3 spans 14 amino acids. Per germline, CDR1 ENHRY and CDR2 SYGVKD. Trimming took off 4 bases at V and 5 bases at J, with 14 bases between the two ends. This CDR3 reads CAISGANEGETQYF. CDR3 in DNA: TGTGCCATCAGTGGGGCCAATGAGGGGGAGACCCAGTACTTC.

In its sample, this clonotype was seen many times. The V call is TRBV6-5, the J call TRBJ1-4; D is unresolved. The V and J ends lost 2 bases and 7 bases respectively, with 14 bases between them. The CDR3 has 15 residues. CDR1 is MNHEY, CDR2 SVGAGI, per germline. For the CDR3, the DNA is TGTGCCAGCAGTTACACCCGGCAAGAACCTGAAAAACTGTTTTTT. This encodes CASSYTRQEPEKLFF.